Below, 11 T cell receptor beta chains from the same sample are listed, as sequenced in a study of T cell responses to AZD1222 COVID-19 vaccine. Only in-frame clones appear in the TCRdb table, and some are missing; sequencing was by immunoSEQ multiplex PCR. The sample yields around 130,000 clones, 88% seen once. Material: peripheral blood, obtained on day 0 of MenACWY control vaccination. Source of these receptors: an adult in good health.

The V and J genes are TRBV30 and TRBJ2-1; 11 nucleotides line up with TRBD2. CDR1 is GTSNPN and CDR2 is SVGIG in the germline V gene (reference sequence). The CDR3 extends over 18 amino acids. J lost 1 base, V lost 3 bases, and 11 bases had no gene match. This chain's CDR3 is CAWRAGTSGVPSYNEQFF. The CDR3 DNA sequence: TGTGCCTGGAGGGCCGGGACTAGCGGAGTTCCTTCCTACAATGAGCAGTTCTTC.

The chain is built from TRBV11-2 and TRBJ1-1; 10 bases agree with TRBD1. The CDR3 has 15 amino acids. J lost 11 bases, V lost 5 bases, and 14 bases had no gene match. Germline assignment: CDR1 SGHAT and CDR2 FQNNGV. This CDR3 reads CASSALPGQGRGAFF. CDR3 in DNA: TGTGCCAGCAGCGCTCTCCCGGGACAGGGGCGGGGGGCTTTCTTT.

V gene TRBV24-1 combines with J gene TRBJ1-1; D is ambiguous. Germline lookup yields CDR1 KGHDR and CDR2 SFDVKD. CDR3 length equals 13 residues. The ends were cut back, 3 bases at V and 1 base at J, with 5 bases in the middle. In nucleotides, the CDR3 is TGTGCCACCAGTGATGGAGGGAACACTGAAGCTTTCTTT. Protein product: CATSDGGNTEAFF.

The chain couples TRBV13 to TRBJ2-1, with D hard to call. From germline, CDR1 is PRHDT and CDR2 FYEKMQ (reference sequence). With 4 bases removed from V and 0 bases from J, the gap between germline ends came to 7 bases. This CDR3 region has 14 residues. CDR3 amino acids: CASSSGSSYNEQFF. The CDR3 region has the DNA TGTGCCAGCAGCTCGGGTAGCTCCTACAATGAGCAGTTCTTC. The full variable domain, with the rest looked up from reference TRBV13 and TRBJ2-1, is AAGVIQSPRHLIKEKRETATLKCYPIPRHDTVYWYQQGPGQDPQFLISFYEKMQSDKGSIPDRFSAQQFSDYHSELNMSSLELGDSALYFCASSSGSSYNEQFFGPGTRLTVL.

The chain carries TRBV6-5 and TRBJ2-7; 8 bases agree with TRBD1. CDR3 size: 15 residues. Germline CDR1 is MNHEY and CDR2 is SVGAGI. The V segment lost 6 bases and the J segment 1 base; nucleotides outside the gene matches: 8. For the CDR3, the DNA is TGTGCCAGCAGCACTGACAGGGGAATATCCTACGAGCAGTACTTC. Protein product: CASSTDRGISYEQYF.

The chain recombines TRBV5-4 with TRBJ2-7, with 7 bases fitting TRBD1. Looked up from germline, CDR1 is SGHNT and CDR2 is YYREEE (reference sequence). CDR3 length: 13 amino acids. With V trimmed by 4 bases and J by 7 bases, 8 bases remained unmatched. The CDR3 DNA is TGTGCCAGCAGCCGGGACAGTCTCAGGGAGCAGTACTTC. This translates into CASSRDSLREQYF.

The rearrangement uses TRBV15 and TRBJ2-2; D ambiguous. Trimming cost V 3 bases and J 1 base, with 6 bases left between them. The CDR3 is made up of 14 amino acids. The germline gives CDR1 LNHNV, CDR2 YYDKDF (reference sequence). For the CDR3, the DNA is TGTGCCACCAGCAGCACAGTGAACACCGGGGAGCTGTTTTTT. This translates into CATSSTVNTGELFF. The entire variable domain, with the rest obtained from reference TRBV15 and TRBJ2-2, is as follows: DAMVIQNPRYQVTQFGKPVTLSCSQTLNHNVMYWYQQKSSQAPKLLFHYYDKDFNNEADTPDNFQSRRPNTSFCFLDIRSPGLGDTAMYLCATSSTVNTGELFFGEGSRLTVL.

This clone was counted a single time. The rearrangement links TRBV5-1 to TRBJ2-7, with 8 positions matching TRBD2. The germline V gene has CDR1 SGHRS and CDR2 YFSETQ. V shed 3 bases, J shed 7 bases, and the junction held 12 bases outside the gene matches. The CDR3 is 15 amino acids. As DNA, the CDR3 is TGCGCCAGCAGCTCCGGACGGCCGGGACTAGGGGAGCAGTACTTC. It yields the protein CASSSGRPGLGEQYF. The entire variable domain, with the rest obtained from reference TRBV5-1 and TRBJ2-7, is as follows: KAGVTQTPRYLIKTRGQQVTLSCSPISGHRSVSWYQQTPGQGLQFLFEYFSETQRNKGNFPGRFSGRQFSNSRSEMNVSTLELGDSALYLCASSSGRPGLGEQYFGPGTRLTVT.

The rearrangement links TRBV2 to TRBJ2-1, with D perhaps TRBD2 (5 bases). In germline, CDR1 is SNHLY, CDR2 FYNNEI. CDR3 size: 13 residues. Trimming stripped 7 bases from V and 6 bases from J, with 13 bases between. CDR3 nucleotide sequence: TGTGCCAGCACTGAGGTGGCGGGCAATGAGCAGTTCTTC. Its translation: CASTEVAGNEQFF.

This clone showed up just a few times. The V call is TRBV7-4, the J call TRBJ2-7; possibly TRBD2 for D (6 bases). V lost 4 bases and J lost 2, with 15 bases in between. Germline V lookup: CDR1 SGHVT, CDR2 SQSDAQ. The CDR3 totals 15 residues. The CDR3 nucleotides read TGTGCCAGCAGCTCTCGGGGGACTCCTACCTACGAGCAGTACTTC. Translating gives CASSSRGTPTYEQYF.

The rearrangement uses TRBV5-6 and TRBJ2-7; D perhaps matches TRBD2 (5 bases). CDR1 and CDR2 from the germline V gene are SGHDT and YYEEEE. The CDR3 loop spans 13 amino acids. The V and J ends lost 3 bases and 9 bases respectively, with 16 bases between them. The CDR3 nucleotides are TGTGCCAGCAGCTACAAGGACTCTCGCAGGCAGTACTTC. Translated: CASSYKDSRRQYF. Looking up the rest from reference TRBV5-6 and TRBJ2-7 gives the full variable domain: DAGVTQSPTHLIKTRGQQVTLRCSPKSGHDTVSWYQQALGQGPQFIFQYYEEEERQRGNFPDRFSGHQFPNYSSELNVNALLLGDSALYLCASSYKDSRRQYFGPGTRLTVT.